This record looks at one T cell receptor (beta chain) sequence and its context. Its target is unknown. This entry belongs to a study of a mutant IDH1 vaccine in newly diagnosed glioma. Assay used: immunoSEQ multiplex PCR; TCRdb lists only in-frame clones, some missing. The table lists 95,000 to 120,000 clones, 75% to 90% of them singletons. The CDR3 extends over 16 amino acids. Trimming removed 3 bases at V and 1 base at J, with 14 bases between. Germline loops: CDR1 SGHRS, CDR2 YFSETQ. As for time point: week 11, during vaccination. Each vaccine dose was 300 ug of mutant IDH1 20-mer peptide, with topical imiquimod.

This chain joins TRBV5-1 and TRBJ2-1; weak D call: TRBD2 (5 bases). The sequence was obtained from a woman aged 50 to 65 with glioma. This specimen was PBMCs, taken from a glioma patient whose treatment included an IDH1 peptide vaccine. CDR3 residues: CASSSQLGLSYNEQFF. DNA for the CDR3: TGCGCCAGCAGCTCACAACTAGGCCTATCCTACAATGAGCAGTTCTTC.